This T cell receptor (beta chain) was identified in a study of shared clonotypes between healthy human individuals (dated by TCRdb to about 2020). In terms of the full investigation: A few men and a couple of women, aged 18 to 49 years, made up the cohort. For each donor, CD4 naive and CD4 memory were each given three plates, CD8 naive was given two plates, and CD8 memory was given one plate. To estimate repertoire size and how much clonotypes are shared between individuals, the study performed deep sequencing of blood TCR repertoires from 4 to 6 healthy adults. Different laboratories and diverse techniques were used to prepare libraries and sequence TCR repertoires, to increase sequencing depth and limit assay-specific biases. Per donor, leukapheresis produced somewhere between about 0.9 and 9 billion PBMCs.

Study-wide conclusions, independent of this receptor: Based on pairwise subsampling, the degree of clonotype sharing among donors was expected to be affected by sequencing depth. When several donors were compared, the shared fraction of clonotypes was about 5% for naive CD4, around 3.6% for naive CD8, more than 2% for memory CD4, and around 0.4% for memory CD8. Rarefaction of sorted-subset datasets indicated incomplete sequencing despite the large sequencing depth. Because the study included only a small number of donors, the genetic and exposure-history diversity represented was limited. Higher generation probabilities were observed for clonotypes shared by all four sorted-subset donors than for non-shared clonotypes. Sampling was restricted to blood, and TCR repertoires in tissues likely differ from the TCR repertoires found in blood. Larger estimated clonotype richness was generally found for naive subsets than for memory subsets.

Healthy HIV-negative adults with no recently reported acute infections or vaccinations were included as donors. Only Caucasian adults living in Nashville, Tennessee, USA were represented among the donors. Magnetic negative selection was used to enrich CD4+ T cells, after which naive cells were positively selected on CD45RA and the negative fraction became the memory subset. Blood was collected by leukapheresis, and PBMCs were isolated by Ficoll-Histopaque density gradient centrifugation and then cryopreserved in liquid nitrogen vapor phase. Analytical flow cytometry was used to check the purity and quantity of every magnetically sorted T cell population. Genomic DNA was isolated from every sorted fraction and measured by UV absorbance on a Nanodrop 2000c. A note on this clone: The antigen it recognizes is unknown. The sample holds no much larger clone one base away, and base qualities are not on file.

The germline V gene provides CDR1 SGHDT and CDR2 YYEEEE. V is clipped by 3 bases and J by 0 bases, and the sequence between their germline boundaries is 13 bases long. The CDR3 holds 16 amino acids from the cysteine to the phenylalanine. Only the CDR3 portion is preserved as DNA: 48 bases, with reading frame beginning at the first base. Using the deep immunoSEQ assay, TCR CDR3 regions were amplified from genomic DNA by multiplex PCR. Genomic DNA extracted from each cell subset was distributed evenly over all wells of several immunoSEQ 96-well plates, and each plate served as one replicate. For sorted subsets, 150 to 250 ng of genomic DNA, equivalent to tens of thousands of T cell genomes, went into each replicate PCR. The purified libraries were quantified using a Qubit 3.0 fluorometer, sized with a Bioanalyzer 2100, and then quantified again using the KAPA Library Quantification kit. Each immunoSEQ 96-well plate was sequenced on its own single-read 150-cycle Illumina NextSeq 550 flow cell. Concerning the study's data processing: Because the immunoSEQ output held only junctional sequences and lacked quality scores, the filtering could not match the filtering applied to full-length reads. Sequences were annotated with PyIR, a Python wrapper for IgBLAST v1.9, and V/J genes and CDR3 were assigned using IMGT germline references. Reads with weak V/J assignments (E-value above 1e-6), missing CDR3, stop codons, out-of-frame junctions, or ambiguous translated residues were removed. A V3J clonotype was defined by an identical inferred V gene, J gene, and CDR3 amino acid sequence. Percentage overlap between repertoires was computed as shared unique clonotypes divided by the size of the smaller repertoire. Three approaches were used to assess repertoire richness: RTK rarefaction, the Chao1 estimator, and Recon v2.1 estimates of unobserved clonotypes. For all TCRbeta clonotypes obtained by the gDNA method from a handful of donors, generation probabilities were computed with OLGA. The clones in this table, taken by TCRdb from immuneACCESS, are in-frame only. Not every clone is retained; where verified, under half of the shortfall comes from an unresolved V gene, and the cause of the rest is unknown. V, J and clone size reflect that table, while D and trimming were determined from the DNA. This sample holds about 2 million clones; over 85% were observed only once. Jointly, the top ten make up more than 0.1% of the sample.

Sample: naive CD4+ T cells sorted from blood. Read against the paper, the sample's cell subset or site label means: CD45RA+ positively selected. In this chain, TRBV5-6 is recombined with TRBJ1-5, and the D gene may be TRBD1, 5 bases matching. This clonotype was obtained from a man between 18 and 29 years old in good health. Here the CDR3 is given as CASSYFGRVSNQPQHF. The sequence in DNA is TGTGCCAGCAGCTACTTCGGCAGGGTTAGCAATCAGCCCCAGCATTTT.